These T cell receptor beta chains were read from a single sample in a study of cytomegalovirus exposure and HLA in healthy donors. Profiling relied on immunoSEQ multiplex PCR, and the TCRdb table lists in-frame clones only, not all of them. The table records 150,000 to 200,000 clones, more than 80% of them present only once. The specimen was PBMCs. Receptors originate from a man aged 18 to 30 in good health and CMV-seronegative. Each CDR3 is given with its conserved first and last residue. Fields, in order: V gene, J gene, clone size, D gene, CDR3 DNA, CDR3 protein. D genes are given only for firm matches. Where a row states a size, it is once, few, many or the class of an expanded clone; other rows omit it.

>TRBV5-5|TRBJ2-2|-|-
TGTGCCAGCAGCTCCCGGGGATTCACCGGGGAGCTGTTTTTT
CASSSRGFTGELFF
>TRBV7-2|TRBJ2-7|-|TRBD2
TGTGCCAGCAGCTTAATGCCTAGCGGGAGTAACGAGCAGTACTTC
CASSLMPSGSNEQYF
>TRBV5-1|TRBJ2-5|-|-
TGCGCCAGCAGCTCTCCGGGCGGGGAGACCCAGTACTTC
CASSSPGGETQYF
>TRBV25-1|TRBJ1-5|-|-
TGTGCCAGCAGTGAATTACAGGGCAATCAGCCCCAGCATTTT
CASSELQGNQPQHF
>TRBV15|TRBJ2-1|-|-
TGTGCCACCAGCAGAGATCCAAACTCCTACAATGAGCAGTTCTTC
CATSRDPNSYNEQFF
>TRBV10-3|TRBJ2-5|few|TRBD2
TGTGCCACCTGGACTAGCGGGGGACAAGAGACCCAGTACTTC
CATWTSGGQETQYF
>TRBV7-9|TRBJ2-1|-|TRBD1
TGTGCCAGCAGCTTAATCGTTGGACAGGGGTACAATGAGCAGTTCTTC
CASSLIVGQGYNEQFF
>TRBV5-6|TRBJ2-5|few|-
TGTGCCAGCAGCTTGGGGCACCCAGGAGAGACCCAGTACTTC
CASSLGHPGETQYF
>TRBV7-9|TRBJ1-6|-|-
TGTGCCAGCAGCTCACGGAGGTCACCCCTCCACTTT
CASSSRRSPLHF
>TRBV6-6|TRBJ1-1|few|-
TGTGCCAGCAGTTACTCACAGGACACTGAAGCTTTCTTT
CASSYSQDTEAFF
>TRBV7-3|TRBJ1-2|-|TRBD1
TGTGCCAGCAGCCCCGAGGGACAGCGCTATGGCTACACCTTC
CASSPEGQRYGYTF